This T cell receptor beta chain emerged from a study of blood T cell repertoires in COVID-19. The V and J ends lost 1 base and 8 bases respectively, with 15 bases between them. Germline lookup yields CDR1 MGHRA and CDR2 YSYEKL. This CDR3 is built from 15 residues. The method was immunoSEQ multiplex PCR; TCRdb's version includes in-frame clones alone and lacks a portion of them. The data contain about 59,000 clones, roughly nine tenths of them seen just once; the ten biggest clones take up 6.5% to 9.5%. The sample was peripheral blood. The sequence was obtained from a human donor in a cohort sampled during active COVID-19. The chain has TRBV4-1 and TRBJ2-1, with D possibly matching TRBD2 (5 bases). The CDR3 loop reads CASSQVLEGRDEQFF. CDR3 DNA sequence: TGCGCCAGCAGCCAAGTATTAGAAGGGCGGGATGAGCAGTTCTTC.